Each of the 8 T cell receptor beta chains below was sequenced from the same sample in a study of blood T cell repertoires in COVID-19. Clones were read by immunoSEQ multiplex PCR, and TCRdb kept only the in-frame ones, dropping some. The sample shows about 230,000 clones, over 80% of them seen only once. Sequenced: peripheral blood. Receptor source: a woman aged 70-85 years with active or convalescent COVID-19.

V is TRBV3-1 (or the pseudogene TRBV3-2) and J is TRBJ1-1, with TRBD1 matching over 8 bases. The CDR3 has 18 amino acids. Germline CDR1 is LGHDT and CDR2 is YNNKEL (reference sequence). V trimming: 2 bases; J trimming: 2 bases; junction bases outside the gene matches: 13. The CDR3 here is CASSQQTGEVTLNTEAFF. The DNA of the CDR3 is TGTGCCAGCAGCCAACAGACAGGGGAAGTTACCTTAAACACTGAAGCTTTCTTT.

The DNA of the CDR3 is TGTGCCAGCAGCTTAGGGACTAGCGGGAGGGAATCCTACAATGAGCAGTTCTTC. Translated, it gives CASSLGTSGRESYNEQFF. J is TRBJ2-1 and V is TRBV7-9; 15 bases are a match to TRBD2. Trimming took 1 base from V and 1 from J; bases not matched to a gene: 2. This CDR3 is 18 amino acids long. The germline V gene encodes CDR1 SEHNR and CDR2 FQNEAQ (reference sequence).

In its sample, this clone was seen a few times. The rearrangement joins TRBV6-2 or TRBV6-3 to TRBJ1-2; a possible D gene is TRBD1 (5 bases). Germline V lookup: CDR1 MNHEY, CDR2 SVGEGT. The CDR3 covers 16 residues. V dropped 2 bases and J dropped 8 bases, with 21 bases sitting between them. CDR3: CASSYPPRPTSGGYTF. CDR3 coding DNA: TGTGCCAGCAGTTACCCTCCTCGGCCTACTTCAGGGGGCTACACCTTC.

This rearrangement joins TRBV4-1 to TRBJ2-1, with TRBD2 matching 8 bases. The CDR3 has 16 amino acids. Germline values: CDR1 MGHRA, CDR2 YSYEKL. The ends lost 0 bases at V and 8 bases at J; junction bases unmatched: 9. CDR3: CASSQDAGLGHDEQFF. The CDR3 coding sequence is TGCGCCAGCAGCCAAGATGCGGGACTAGGTCACGATGAGCAGTTCTTC.

The rearrangement uses TRBV10-3 and TRBJ2-3; a weak D match, TRBD2 (5 bases). V lost 5 bases and J lost 4, with 10 bases in between. The CDR3 covers 13 residues. Per germline, CDR1 ENHRY and CDR2 SYGVKD. The CDR3 protein is CAISQAGADTQYF. In nucleotides, the CDR3 is TGTGCCATCAGTCAGGCCGGGGCAGATACGCAGTATTTT.

The rearrangement joins TRBV28 to TRBJ2-3, with 7 bases matching TRBD1. The germline gives CDR1 MDHEN, CDR2 SYDVKM. This CDR3 comprises 17 residues. The V gene end was trimmed by 5 bases and the J gene end by 3 bases; junction bases not matched to a gene: 14. The CDR3 protein is CASSPYRQGGWTDTQYF. CDR3 DNA: TGTGCCAGCAGTCCGTACCGTCAAGGGGGCTGGACAGATACGCAGTATTTT.

This rearrangement joins TRBV3-1 (or the pseudogene TRBV3-2) to TRBJ1-5; possible D gene TRBD1, 5 bases. This CDR3 has 15 amino acids. Germline CDR1 is LGHDT and CDR2 is YNNKEL (reference sequence). V lost 1 base and J 5 bases, leaving 12 bases between the germline ends. The CDR3, as DNA: TGTGCCAGCAGCCAAGGGGGGAGGGACGATCAGCCCCAGCATTTT. Translated, it gives CASSQGGRDDQPQHF.

This chain connects TRBV6-5 to TRBJ2-1; no reliable D call. CDR3 length: 14 amino acids. Germline V CDR1 and CDR2: MNHEY, SVGAGI. The V gene lost 0 bases and the J gene lost 5 bases, with 8 bases spanning the gap. The CDR3 protein is CASSYSFQDNEQFF. Written as DNA, the CDR3 is TGTGCCAGCAGTTACTCGTTTCAGGACAATGAGCAGTTCTTC.